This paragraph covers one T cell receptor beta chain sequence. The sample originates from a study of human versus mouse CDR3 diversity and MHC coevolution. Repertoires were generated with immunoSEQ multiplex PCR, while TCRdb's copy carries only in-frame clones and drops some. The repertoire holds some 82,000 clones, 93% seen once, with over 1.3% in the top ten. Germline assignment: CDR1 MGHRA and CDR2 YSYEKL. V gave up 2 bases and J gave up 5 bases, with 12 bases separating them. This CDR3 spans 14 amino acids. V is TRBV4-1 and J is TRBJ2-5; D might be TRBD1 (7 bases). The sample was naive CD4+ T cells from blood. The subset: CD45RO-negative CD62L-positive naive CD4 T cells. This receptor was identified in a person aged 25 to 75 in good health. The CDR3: CASSQPTGRETQYF. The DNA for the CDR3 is TGCGCCAGCAGCCAACCGACAGGGAGGGAGACCCAGTACTTC.